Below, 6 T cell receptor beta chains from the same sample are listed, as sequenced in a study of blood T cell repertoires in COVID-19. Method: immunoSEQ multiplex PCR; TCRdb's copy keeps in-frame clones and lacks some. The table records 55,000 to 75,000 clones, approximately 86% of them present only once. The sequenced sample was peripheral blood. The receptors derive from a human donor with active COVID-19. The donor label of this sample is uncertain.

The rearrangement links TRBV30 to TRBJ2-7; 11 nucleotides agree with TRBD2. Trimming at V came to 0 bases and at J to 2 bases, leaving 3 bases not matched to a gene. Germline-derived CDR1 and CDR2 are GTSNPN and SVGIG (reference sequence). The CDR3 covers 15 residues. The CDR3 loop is CAWSVPGLAAYEQYF. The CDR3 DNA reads TGTGCCTGGAGTGTACCGGGACTAGCGGCCTACGAGCAGTACTTC.

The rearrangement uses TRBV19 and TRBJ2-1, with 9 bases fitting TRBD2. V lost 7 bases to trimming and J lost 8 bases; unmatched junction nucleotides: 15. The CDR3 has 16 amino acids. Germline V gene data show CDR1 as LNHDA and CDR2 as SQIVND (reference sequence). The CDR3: CASKVAGAPSVYEQFF. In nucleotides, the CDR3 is TGTGCCAGTAAAGTAGCGGGGGCCCCCAGCGTGTATGAGCAGTTCTTC.

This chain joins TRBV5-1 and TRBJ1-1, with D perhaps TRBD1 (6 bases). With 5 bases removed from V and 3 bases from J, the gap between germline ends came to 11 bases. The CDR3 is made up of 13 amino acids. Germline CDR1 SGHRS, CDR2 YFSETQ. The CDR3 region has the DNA TGCGCCAGCAGAATGGACAGTTACACTGAAGCTTTCTTT. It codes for CASRMDSYTEAFF.

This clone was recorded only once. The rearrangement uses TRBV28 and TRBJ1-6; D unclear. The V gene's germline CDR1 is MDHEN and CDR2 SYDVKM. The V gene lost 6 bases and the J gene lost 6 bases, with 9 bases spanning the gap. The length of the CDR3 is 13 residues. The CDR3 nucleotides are TGTGCCAGCAGGCCGGGAACTAATTCACCCCTCCACTTT. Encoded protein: CASRPGTNSPLHF. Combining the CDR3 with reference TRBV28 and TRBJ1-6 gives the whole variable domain DVKVTQSSRYLVKRTGEKVFLECVQDMDHENMFWYRQDPGLGLRLIYFSYDVKMKEKGDIPEGYSVSREKKERFSLILESASTNQTSMYLCASRPGTNSPLHFGNGTRLTVT.

CDR3: CASSSGLAGEQYF. CDR3 in DNA: TGTGCCAGCAGTTCCGGACTAGCGGGCGAGCAGTACTTC. The V call is TRBV12-3 or TRBV12-4, the J call TRBJ2-7; TRBD2 aligns across 11 bases. The trim removed 4 bases at V and 6 bases at J, leaving 2 bases unmatched. The CDR3 is 13 residues long.

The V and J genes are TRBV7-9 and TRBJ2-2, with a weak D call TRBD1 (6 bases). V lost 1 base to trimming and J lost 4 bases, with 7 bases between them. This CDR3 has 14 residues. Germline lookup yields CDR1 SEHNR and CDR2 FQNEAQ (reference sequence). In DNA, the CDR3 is TGTGCCAGCAGCTTAGACAGGGCCACCGGGGAGCTGTTTTTT. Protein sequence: CASSLDRATGELFF.